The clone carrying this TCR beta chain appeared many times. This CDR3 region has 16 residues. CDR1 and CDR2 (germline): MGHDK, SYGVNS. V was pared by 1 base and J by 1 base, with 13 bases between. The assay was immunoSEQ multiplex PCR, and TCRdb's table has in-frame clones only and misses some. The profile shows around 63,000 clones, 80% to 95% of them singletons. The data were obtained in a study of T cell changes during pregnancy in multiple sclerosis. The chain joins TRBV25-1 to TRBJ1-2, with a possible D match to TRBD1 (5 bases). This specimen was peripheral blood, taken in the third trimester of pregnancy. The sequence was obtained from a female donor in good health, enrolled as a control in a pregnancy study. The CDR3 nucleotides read TGTGCCAGCAGTGAATCAGGGCCAGGGAATAACTATGGCTACACCTTC. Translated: CASSESGPGNNYGYTF.